The source of this TCR beta chain is a study of CD8+CD57+ T cells in acquired aplastic anemia. Study background: The average read count for CD4+ cells in healthy donors was around 9.9 million. Study-level points and caveats: A set of around 30 CD8+ CDR3 sequences was shared between patients and controls, and these sequences appeared highly expressed in patients.

Germline loops: CDR1 DFQATT, CDR2 SNEGSKA (reference sequence). CDR3 length: 15 amino acids. V gave up 1 base and J gave up 2 bases; unmatched junction bases: 2. Genomic DNA, the template, was used for profiling of the TCR beta VDJ and CDR3. TCRdb used MiXCR to reprocess the reads, holding one entry per CDR3 protein. The sample comprises around 200,000 distinct CDR3 sequences, approximately 52% of which are singletons, and around a sixth rests with the top ten. This clonotype was seen only once. Antigen unknown. This sequence originates from a human donor in good health, serving as a control. J is TRBJ2-3 and V is TRBV20-1; 11 nucleotides align to TRBD2. Sequenced: sorted CD4+, CD8+, or CD8+CD57+ T cells (not recorded which) from PBMCs. DNA of the CDR3: TGCAGTGCTAGAGCGGGACTAGCGGACACAGATACGCAGTATTTT. Encoded protein: CSARAGLADTDTQYF.